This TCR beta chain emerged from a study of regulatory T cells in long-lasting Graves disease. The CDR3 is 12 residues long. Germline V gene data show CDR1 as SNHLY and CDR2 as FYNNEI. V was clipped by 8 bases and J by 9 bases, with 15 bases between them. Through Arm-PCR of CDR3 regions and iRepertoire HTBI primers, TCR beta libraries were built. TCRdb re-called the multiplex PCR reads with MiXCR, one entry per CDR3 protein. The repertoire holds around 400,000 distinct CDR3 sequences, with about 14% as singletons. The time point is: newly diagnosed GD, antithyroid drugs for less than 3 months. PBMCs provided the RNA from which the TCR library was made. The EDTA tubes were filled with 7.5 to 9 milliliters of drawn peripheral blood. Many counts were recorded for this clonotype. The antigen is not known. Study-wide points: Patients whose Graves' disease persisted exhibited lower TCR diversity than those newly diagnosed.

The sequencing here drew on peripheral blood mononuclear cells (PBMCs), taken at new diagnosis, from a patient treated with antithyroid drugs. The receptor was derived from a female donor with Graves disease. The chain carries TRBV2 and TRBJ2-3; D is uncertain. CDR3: CASYEVLDTQYF. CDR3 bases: TGTGCCAGCTATGAGGTCCTGGACACGCAGTATTTT.